A selection of T cell receptor beta chains follows, all from one sample in a study of PD-1 blockade in classical Hodgkin lymphoma. The protocol was immunoSEQ multiplex PCR, while the TCRdb copy is restricted to in-frame clones and leaves out a portion. The sample shows tens of thousands of clones, 75% to 90% of them seen only once. Sequencing used peripheral blood mononuclear cells (PBMCs), obtained before the fourth cycle of nivolumab. These receptors were taken from a human donor with classical Hodgkin lymphoma. CDR3s include the opening cysteine and the closing phenylalanine or tryptophan. The D gene is left open where the match is weak. Rows give clone size only sometimes, using once, few, many, or a class for an expanded clone.

j_gene	abundance	d_gene	v_gene	CDR3nt	CDR3aa
TRBJ2-1	-	-	TRBV7-6	TGTGCCAGCAGCTTAGGAGACTCTACCAATGAGCAGTTCTTC	CASSLGDSTNEQFF
TRBJ2-1	-	TRBD1	TRBV5-1	TGCGCCAGCAGCTTGTCCTCCCTAACAGGGGGCACCTACAATGAGCAGTTCTTC	CASSLSSLTGGTYNEQFF
TRBJ2-3	-	-	TRBV6-1	TGTGCCAGCAGTGAATTTTCTGCGGGGTTCACAGATACGCAGTATTTT	CASSEFSAGFTDTQYF
TRBJ1-1	-	TRBD1	TRBV27	TGTGCCAGCAGTTTATACGGACAGGGAATTGAAGCTTTCTTT	CASSLYGQGIEAFF
TRBJ2-1	-	TRBD1	TRBV5-1	TGCGCCAGCAGCTTTACAGGGGACTCCTACAATGAGCAGTTCTTC	CASSFTGDSYNEQFF
TRBJ1-3	-	-	TRBV9	TGTGCCAGCAGCACCCTCGCGGGGGGCAATGGAAACACCATATATTTT	CASSTLAGGNGNTIYF
TRBJ2-1	once	-	TRBV19	TGTGCCAGTAGTATACTACTTTACAATGAGCAGTTCTTC	CASSILLYNEQFF
TRBJ1-3	-	-	TRBV5-1	TGCGCCAGCAGCTTGCTAGGAATAGGGAGCTCTGGAAACACCATATATTTT	CASSLLGIGSSGNTIYF
TRBJ1-5	-	-	TRBV7-2	TGTGCCAGCAGCTTAAAGGCGGGGGGCTCGAGCAATCAGCCCCAGCATTTT	CASSLKAGGSSNQPQHF
TRBJ2-3	-	-	TRBV9	TGTGCCAGCAGCGGGACAGCAGCTAGCACAGATACGCAGTATTTT	CASSGTAASTDTQYF
TRBJ2-6	once	-	TRBV7-3	TGTGCCAGCAGCCCCCGAAGGGCTGGGGCCAACGTCCTGACTTTC	CASSPRRAGANVLTF
TRBJ2-5	-	-	TRBV11-3	TGTGCCAGCAGCTTAGGAGGTATGGAGACCCAGTACTTC	CASSLGGMETQYF
TRBJ2-5	few	TRBD1	TRBV29-1	TGCAGCGTCCGACAGGGGACCCAAGAGACCCAGTACTTC	CSVRQGTQETQYF
TRBJ2-7	-	-	TRBV19	TGTGCCAGTAGTATTCTAGTTGGCAGCGAGCAGTACTTC	CASSILVGSEQYF
TRBJ1-4	once	TRBD1	TRBV5-5	TGTGCCAGCAGCTTGGTCGCCGCTCGGGACAGGGTACGGGAAAAACTGTTTTTT	CASSLVAARDRVREKLFF
TRBJ2-3	-	-	TRBV30	TGTGCCTGGAGTGTAGCATCCCATACGCAGTATTTT	CAWSVASHTQYF
TRBJ2-1	-	TRBD1	TRBV30	TGTGCCTGGAGTATAGGATGGAACAGGGGCATGAGAGTCAATGAGCAGTTCTTC	CAWSIGWNRGMRVNEQFF
TRBJ1-6	-	-	TRBV18	TGTGCCAGCTCACCATCTATCCAAGGACCCGGCGGGTCACCCCTCCACTTT	CASSPSIQGPGGSPLHF
TRBJ2-2	-	TRBD1	TRBV2	TGTGCCAGCAGTGAGGTAGGGGGCCTCAACACCGGGGAGCTGTTTTTT	CASSEVGGLNTGELFF
TRBJ2-5	-	TRBD1	TRBV28	TGTGCCAGCAGTTTAGGAGACAGGGGGCTAGAGACCCAGTACTTC	CASSLGDRGLETQYF
TRBJ2-1	-	TRBD2	TRBV18	TGTGCCAGCTCAGACGGGACTAGCGGGAGCTATGAGCAGTTCTTC	CASSDGTSGSYEQFF
TRBJ1-2	-	-	TRBV28	TGTGCCAGCGCCCCGGGTTCCTATGGCTACACCTTC	CASAPGSYGYTF
TRBJ2-7	-	-	TRBV5-1	TGCGCCAGCAGCTTGGAGGTTTCTCGCGAGCAGTACTTC	CASSLEVSREQYF
TRBJ1-5	-	-	TRBV6-5	TGTGCCAGCAGTTACGTGGACGGCAATCAGCCCCAGCATTTT	CASSYVDGNQPQHF
TRBJ2-7	-	-	TRBV6-5	TGTGCCAGCAGTAGAACAGACATCTCCTACGAGCAGTACTTC	CASSRTDISYEQYF
TRBJ2-7	-	-	TRBV9	TGTGCCAGCAGCGTAGGTCGAGACTACGAGCAGTACTTC	CASSVGRDYEQYF
TRBJ2-1	-	-	TRBV18	TGTGCCAGCTCACGACAGCAGGGTACGGATGAGCAGTTCTTC	CASSRQQGTDEQFF
TRBJ2-3	-	-	TRBV9	TGTGCCAGCAGCGTAGGAGGGGCTGGGAGGACAGATACGCAGTATTTT	CASSVGGAGRTDTQYF
TRBJ2-7	-	-	TRBV30	TGTGCCTGGAGCAGGGTATACGAGCAGTACTTC	CAWSRVYEQYF
TRBJ2-5	-	TRBD2	TRBV5-1	TGCGCCAGCAGCTACTCCATACTAGCGGGGGACGGAGAGACCCAGTACTTC	CASSYSILAGDGETQYF
TRBJ1-5	-	-	TRBV6-5	TGTGCCAGCAGCCATGACACGGATCAGCCCCAGCATTTT	CASSHDTDQPQHF
TRBJ2-5	-	TRBD2	TRBV7-9	TGTGCCAGCAGCTTACTAGCGGGAGTCCAAGAGACCCAGTACTTC	CASSLLAGVQETQYF
TRBJ2-7	-	-	TRBV19	TGTGCCAGTAGGATCGGTCGGGCCGGATCCTACGAGCAGTACTTC	CASRIGRAGSYEQYF
TRBJ2-7	-	-	TRBV6-5	TGTGCCAGCCGGATTTGGGCTAGCACAACCTACGAGCAGTACTTC	CASRIWASTTYEQYF
TRBJ2-1	-	TRBD2	TRBV6-5	TGTGCCAGCACCCCCCACGGTAGCGGGTACAATGAGCAGTTCTTC	CASTPHGSGYNEQFF
TRBJ2-1	-	TRBD2	TRBV11-1	TGTGCCAGCAGCTTAGCGCCTAGCGGGAGTTACAATGAGCAGTTCTTC	CASSLAPSGSYNEQFF
TRBJ2-1	-	TRBD1	TRBV4-3	TGCGCCAGCAGCCAAGACTTCTCCAGGGGGTGGCTTGAGCAGTTCTTC	CASSQDFSRGWLEQFF
TRBJ1-3	-	-	TRBV7-9	TGTGCCAGCAGCTTAGCTTCTGGAAACACCATATATTTT	CASSLASGNTIYF
TRBJ2-5	-	TRBD2	TRBV9	TGTGCCAGCAGCCCCGGAGGGCTAGCGGGGGGAAAGACCCAGTACTTC	CASSPGGLAGGKTQYF
TRBJ2-4	-	-	TRBV7-9	TGTGCCAGCAGCTCAGGACCCTCCGCTAACATTCAGTACTTC	CASSSGPSANIQYF
TRBJ2-3	-	TRBD2	TRBV7-8	TGTGCCAGCAGCTTATCGGACCAACCCCGCGGGGGTACGCAGTATTTT	CASSLSDQPRGGTQYF
TRBJ2-1	-	-	TRBV7-3	TGTGCCAGCAGCTCCCCAGGGTCCTACAATGAGCAGTTCTTC	CASSSPGSYNEQFF
TRBJ2-4	-	-	TRBV21-1	TGTGCCAGCACACTCCCACTAGCGGGGGGCCCAACCAAAAACATTCAGTACTTC	CASTLPLAGGPTKNIQYF
TRBJ1-2	few	-	TRBV7-9	TGTGCCAGCAGCTTAGCCCGCCCAGATAAGAATGGCTACACCTTC	CASSLARPDKNGYTF
TRBJ2-1	-	-	TRBV6-1	TGTGCCAGCAGTGACTATTTCGGCTTGCAGTACAATGAGCAGTTCTTC	CASSDYFGLQYNEQFF
TRBJ2-2	-	TRBD2	TRBV7-6	TGTGCCAGCAGCTTAAGACAGCGGGAGTGGTACACCGGGGAGCTGTTTTTT	CASSLRQREWYTGELFF
TRBJ2-3	-	-	TRBV7-2	TGTGCCAGCAGCTTACCACCGGTCGGGGGGCGAACAGATACGCAGTATTTT	CASSLPPVGGRTDTQYF
TRBJ2-7	-	-	TRBV30	TGTGCCTGGACGGGGGCAAGGGAGCAGTACTTC	CAWTGAREQYF
TRBJ2-7	once	-	TRBV27	TGTGCCAGCAGTTTCGACAGGCGGTACGAGCAGTACTTC	CASSFDRRYEQYF